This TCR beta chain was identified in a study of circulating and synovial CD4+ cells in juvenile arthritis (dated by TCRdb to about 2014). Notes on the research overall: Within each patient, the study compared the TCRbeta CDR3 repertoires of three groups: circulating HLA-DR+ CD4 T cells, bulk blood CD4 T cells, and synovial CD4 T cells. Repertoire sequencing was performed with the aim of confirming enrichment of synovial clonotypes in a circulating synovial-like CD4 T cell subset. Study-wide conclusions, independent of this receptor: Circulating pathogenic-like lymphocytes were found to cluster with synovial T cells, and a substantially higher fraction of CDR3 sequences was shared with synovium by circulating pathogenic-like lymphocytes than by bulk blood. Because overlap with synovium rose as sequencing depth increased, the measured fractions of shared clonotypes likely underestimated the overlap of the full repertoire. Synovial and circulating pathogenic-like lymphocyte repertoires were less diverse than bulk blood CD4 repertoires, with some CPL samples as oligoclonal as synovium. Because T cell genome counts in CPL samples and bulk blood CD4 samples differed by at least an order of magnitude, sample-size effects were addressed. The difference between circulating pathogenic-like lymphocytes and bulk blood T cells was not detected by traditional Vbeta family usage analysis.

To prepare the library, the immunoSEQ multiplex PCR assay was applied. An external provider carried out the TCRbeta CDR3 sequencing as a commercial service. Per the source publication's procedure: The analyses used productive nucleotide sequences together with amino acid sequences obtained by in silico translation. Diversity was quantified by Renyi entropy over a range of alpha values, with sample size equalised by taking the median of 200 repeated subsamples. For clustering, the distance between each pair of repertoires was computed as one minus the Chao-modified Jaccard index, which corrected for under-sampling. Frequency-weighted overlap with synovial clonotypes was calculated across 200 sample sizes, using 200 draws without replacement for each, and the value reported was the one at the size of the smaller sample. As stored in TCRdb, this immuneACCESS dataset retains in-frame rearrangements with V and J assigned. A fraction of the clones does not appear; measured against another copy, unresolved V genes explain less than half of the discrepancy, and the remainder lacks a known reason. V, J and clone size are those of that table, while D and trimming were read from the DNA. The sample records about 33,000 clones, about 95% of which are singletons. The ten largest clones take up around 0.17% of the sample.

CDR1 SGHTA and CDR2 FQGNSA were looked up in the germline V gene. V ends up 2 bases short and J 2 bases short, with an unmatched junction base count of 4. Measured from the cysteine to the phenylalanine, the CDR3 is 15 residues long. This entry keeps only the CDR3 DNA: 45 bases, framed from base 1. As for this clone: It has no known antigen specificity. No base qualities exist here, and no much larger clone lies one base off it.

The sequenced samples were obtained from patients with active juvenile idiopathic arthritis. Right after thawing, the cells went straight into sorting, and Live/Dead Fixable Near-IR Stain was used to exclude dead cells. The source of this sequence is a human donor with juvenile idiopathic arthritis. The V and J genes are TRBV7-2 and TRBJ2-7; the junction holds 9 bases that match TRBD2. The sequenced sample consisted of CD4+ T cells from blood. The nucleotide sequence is TGTGCCAGCAGCTTACACGGCGGGGGGGCCTACGAGCAGTACTTC. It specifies CASSLHGGGAYEQYF. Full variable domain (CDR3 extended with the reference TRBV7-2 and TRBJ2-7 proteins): GAGVSQSPSNKVTEKGKDVELRCDPISGHTALYWYRQSLGQGLEFLIYFQGNSAPDKSGLPSDRFSAERTGGSVSTLTIQRTQQEDSAVYLCASSLHGGGAYEQYFGPGTRLTVT.